A single sample gave rise to the 3 T cell receptor beta chains below, sequenced in a study of cytomegalovirus exposure and HLA in healthy donors. Primers: 60 Vbeta forward and 13 Jbeta reverse. The data were produced by immunoSEQ multiplex PCR, yet TCRdb's version contains in-frame clones alone and is incomplete. The sample carries 170,000 or so clones, roughly 77% recorded once. The sample comprised PBMCs. The source of these receptors is a woman aged 45-59 years in good health and CMV-seropositive.

Here the CDR3 reads CASSYSGDEQYF. As DNA, the CDR3 is TGTGCCAGCAGTTACTCCGGTGACGAGCAGTACTTC. The rearrangement uses TRBV6-6 and TRBJ2-7; D is uncertain. V was clipped by 0 bases and J by 5 bases, with 5 bases between them. This CDR3 spans 12 amino acids. Per the germline V gene, CDR1 is MNHNY and CDR2 is SVGAGI (reference sequence).

The chain has TRBV30 and TRBJ2-3; 7 bases are a match to TRBD1. J was trimmed by 2 bases and V by 2 bases; bases with no gene match: 16. The CDR3 is 18 residues long. Germline loops: CDR1 GTSNPN, CDR2 SVGIG (reference sequence). The CDR3 coding sequence is TGTGCCTGGAGTTCTCGGCGGACCCTTAGGGGGCTCACAGATACGCAGTATTTT. Translation gives CAWSSRRTLRGLTDTQYF.

The V call is TRBV11-1, the J call TRBJ2-7; D gene unclear. In germline, CDR1 is SGHAT, CDR2 FQDESV (reference sequence). The V end was cut by 3 bases, the J end by 0 bases, with 6 bases between. The CDR3 totals 13 residues. This CDR3 is CASSFYSSYEQYF. Written as DNA, the CDR3 is TGTGCCAGCAGCTTCTACAGCTCCTACGAGCAGTACTTC.